The clone carrying this T cell receptor (beta chain) was seen repeatedly, ten times or more. Its specificity is unknown. The V and J ends lost 0 bases and 6 bases, in that order; junction bases with no gene match: 7. The CDR3 has 15 amino acids. Germline CDR1 reads LGHDT; CDR2 reads YNNKEL (reference sequence). A single record per CDR3 protein comes from TCRdb applying MiXCR to the 5' RACE reads. Of hundreds of thousands of distinct CDR3 sequences listed, roughly a tenth are singletons. These data come from a study of identical twins. Points from the study as a whole: The more abundant beta clonotypes in cord blood had fewer insertions, and memory repertoires did not show this. Conclusions rested on cross-sectional statistics rather than following the same donors. Invariant MAIT and iNKT cells are populations that could partly confound zero-insertion analyses.

The sequenced sample was memory (CD45RO+) T cells sorted from blood. The sequence derives from a woman between 18 and 29 years old in good health. The chain joins TRBV3-1 to TRBJ2-7; TRBD1 agrees at 8 bases. Written as DNA, the CDR3 is TGTGCCAGCAGCCAAGATCTCCAGGGGGCACGCGAGCAGTACTTC. Encoded protein: CASSQDLQGAREQYF.